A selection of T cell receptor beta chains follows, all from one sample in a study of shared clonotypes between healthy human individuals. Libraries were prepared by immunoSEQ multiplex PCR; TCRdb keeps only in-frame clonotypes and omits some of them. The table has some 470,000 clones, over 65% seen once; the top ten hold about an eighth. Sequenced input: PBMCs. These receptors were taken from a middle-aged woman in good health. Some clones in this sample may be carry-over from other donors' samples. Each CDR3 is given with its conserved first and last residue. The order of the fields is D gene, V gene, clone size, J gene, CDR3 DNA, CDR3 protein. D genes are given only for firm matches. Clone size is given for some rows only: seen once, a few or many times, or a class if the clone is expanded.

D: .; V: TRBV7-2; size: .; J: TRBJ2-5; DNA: TGTGCCAGCAGCCAGGACAGAGGGGAGACCCAGTACTTC; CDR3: CASSQDRGETQYF
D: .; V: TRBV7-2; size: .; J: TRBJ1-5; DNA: TGTGCCAGCAGTCCGGACAGAGATCAGCCCCAGCATTTT; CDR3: CASSPDRDQPQHF
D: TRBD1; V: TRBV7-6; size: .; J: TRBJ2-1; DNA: TGTGCCAGCAGCCTAAAGGGGGCCGGATACAATGAGCAGTTCTTC; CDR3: CASSLKGAGYNEQFF
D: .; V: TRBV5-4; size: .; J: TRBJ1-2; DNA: TGTGCCAGCAGCCCCTTGGGCACGGATGGCTACACCTTC; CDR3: CASSPLGTDGYTF
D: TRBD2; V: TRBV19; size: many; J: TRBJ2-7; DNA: TGTGCCAGTAGTACACTAGCGGGAGCTAATAGAGAGCAGTACTTC; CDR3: CASSTLAGANREQYF
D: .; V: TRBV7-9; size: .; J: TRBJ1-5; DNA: TGTGCCAGCAGCCGGAGCGGAAACAATCAGCCCCAGCATTTT; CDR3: CASSRSGNNQPQHF
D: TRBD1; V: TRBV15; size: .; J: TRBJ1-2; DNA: TGTGCCACCAGCCCGGACAGGGGGAACTATGGCTACACCTTC; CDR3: CATSPDRGNYGYTF
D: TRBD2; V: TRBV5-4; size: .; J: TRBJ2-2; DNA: TGTGCCAGCTCCAAGGGCGGGAGGGCCGAAGTTACCGGGGAGCTGTTTTTT; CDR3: CASSKGGRAEVTGELFF
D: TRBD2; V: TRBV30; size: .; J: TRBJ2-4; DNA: TGTGCCTGGGCCCAAGCGGGAGTGGGCAAAAACATTCAGTACTTC; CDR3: CAWAQAGVGKNIQYF
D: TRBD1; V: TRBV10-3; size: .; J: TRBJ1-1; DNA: TGTGCCAGCAGGGACAGGCGGGGGTCGTGGGGCAACACTGAAGCTTTCTTT; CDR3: CASRDRRGSWGNTEAFF
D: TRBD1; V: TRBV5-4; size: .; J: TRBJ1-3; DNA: TGTGCCAGCAGCTTGGAGGGGGCGCGGGGAAACACCATATATTTT; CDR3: CASSLEGARGNTIYF
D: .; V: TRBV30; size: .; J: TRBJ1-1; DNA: TGTGCCTGGACTGGACCGCTGGATAGCACTGAAGCTTTCTTT; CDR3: CAWTGPLDSTEAFF
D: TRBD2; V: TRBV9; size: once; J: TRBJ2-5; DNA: TGTGCCAGCAGCGTAGGCGGGACTAGCGGGAGTGAGACCCAGTACTTC; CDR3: CASSVGGTSGSETQYF
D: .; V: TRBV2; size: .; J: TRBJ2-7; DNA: TGTGCCTCCAGCGGTTTTTATCTAAGGAACGAGCAGTACTTC; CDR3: CASSGFYLRNEQYF
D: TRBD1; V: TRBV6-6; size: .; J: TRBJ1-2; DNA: TGTGCCAGCAGTTACTCAGGGACAGCTTATGGCTACACCTTC; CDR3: CASSYSGTAYGYTF
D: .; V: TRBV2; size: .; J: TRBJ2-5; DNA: TGTGCCAGCAGTCGAATCCAGGAGACCCAGTACTTC; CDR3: CASSRIQETQYF
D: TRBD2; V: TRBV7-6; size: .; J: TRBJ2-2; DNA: TGTGCCAGCAGCTCGCTAGCGGGAGATACCGGGGAGCTGTTTTTT; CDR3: CASSSLAGDTGELFF
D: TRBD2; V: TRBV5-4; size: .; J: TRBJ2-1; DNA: TGTGCCAGCAGCTTGGGGGGACTAGCGGGACCCTACAATGAGCAGTTCTTC; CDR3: CASSLGGLAGPYNEQFF
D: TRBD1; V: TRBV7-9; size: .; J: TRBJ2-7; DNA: TGTGCCAGCACACGACAGGGGGTGTACGAGCAGTACTTC; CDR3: CASTRQGVYEQYF
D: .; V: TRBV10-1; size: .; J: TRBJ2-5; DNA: TGCGCCAGCAGTGAGGAGGGGGGACTTTTCAAGACCCAGTACTTC; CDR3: CASSEEGGLFKTQYF
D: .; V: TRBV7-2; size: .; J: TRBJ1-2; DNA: TGTGCCAGCAGCCCTAGGGATACAGCTGGCTACACCTTC; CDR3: CASSPRDTAGYTF
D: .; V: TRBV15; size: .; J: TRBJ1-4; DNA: TGTGCCACCAGCAGAGAACAGAGGACAACTAATGAAAAACTGTTTTTT; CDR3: CATSREQRTTNEKLFF
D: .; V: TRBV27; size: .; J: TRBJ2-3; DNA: TGTGCCAGCAGTTTGCGTCGTGCGAGGGACAAAACAACTAGCACAGATACGCAGTATTTT; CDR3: CASSLRRARDKTTSTDTQYF
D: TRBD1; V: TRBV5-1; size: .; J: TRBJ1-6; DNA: TGCGCCAGCAGCCCCTCGGACAGGACCTATTCACCCCTCCACTTT; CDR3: CASSPSDRTYSPLHF
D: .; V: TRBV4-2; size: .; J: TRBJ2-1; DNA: TGTGCCAGCAGCCCAGGGGGCGGGAGGGCCGGGGTAGGGCAGTTCTTC; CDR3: CASSPGGGRAGVGQFF
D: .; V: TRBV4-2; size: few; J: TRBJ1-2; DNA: TGTGCCAGCAGCCCGGGCAGGGCATGGGGCTACACCTTC; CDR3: CASSPGRAWGYTF
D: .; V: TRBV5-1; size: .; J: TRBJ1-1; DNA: TGCGCCAGCAGCTTGCGGGGGGGAAACACTGAAGCTTTCTTT; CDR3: CASSLRGGNTEAFF
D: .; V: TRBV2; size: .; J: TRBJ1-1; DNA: TGTGCCAGCAGTGAGGGCAGGGAAAAAAGGTCCTTT; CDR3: CASSEGREKRSF
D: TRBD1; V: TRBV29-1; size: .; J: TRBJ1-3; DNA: TGCAGCGGGCTCAGGGACAGGCTACGTCTTGGAAACACCATATATTTT; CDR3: CSGLRDRLRLGNTIYF
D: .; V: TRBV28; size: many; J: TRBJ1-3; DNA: TGTGCCAGCCACCGCCCAGGCGGAGACACTGGAAACACCATATATTTT; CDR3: CASHRPGGDTGNTIYF
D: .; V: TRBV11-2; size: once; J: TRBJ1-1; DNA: TGTGCCAGCAGCCCCCTTCGACTGGGGGGGGAAGCTTTCTTT; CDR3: CASSPLRLGGEAFF
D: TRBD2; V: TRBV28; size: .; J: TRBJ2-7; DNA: TGTGCCAGCAGTTTAGAGCTAGCGGGAGCCTACGAGCAGTACTTC; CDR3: CASSLELAGAYEQYF
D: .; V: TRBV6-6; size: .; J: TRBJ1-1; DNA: TGTGCCAGCAGTCCCAGGGGTGGGGACACTGAAGCTTTCTTT; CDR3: CASSPRGGDTEAFF
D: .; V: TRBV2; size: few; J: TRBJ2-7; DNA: TGTGCCAGCAAGTTCTCCTACGAGCAGTACTTC; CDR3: CASKFSYEQYF
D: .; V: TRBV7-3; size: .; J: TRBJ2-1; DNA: TGTGCCAGCAGCTTAGCTGGGGGCAATGAGCAGTTCTTC; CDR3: CASSLAGGNEQFF
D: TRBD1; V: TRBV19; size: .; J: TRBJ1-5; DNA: TGTGCCAGGGATCGGAGGACAGGGGCCGGGAGCAATCAGCCCCAGCATTTT; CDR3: CARDRRTGAGSNQPQHF
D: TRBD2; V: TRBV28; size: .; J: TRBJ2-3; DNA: TGTGCCAGCAGTTTTAGGCTAGCGGGAGGGTTTCGCACAGATACGCAGTATTTT; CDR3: CASSFRLAGGFRTDTQYF
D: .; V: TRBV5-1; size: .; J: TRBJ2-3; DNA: TGCGCCAGCAGCTTGGGTGGTCGCACAGATACGCAGTATTTT; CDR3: CASSLGGRTDTQYF
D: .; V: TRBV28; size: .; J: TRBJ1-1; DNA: TGTGCCAGCAGCGGACAACGTGGGGCTGAAGCTTTCTTT; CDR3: CASSGQRGAEAFF
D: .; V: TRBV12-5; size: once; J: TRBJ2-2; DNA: TGTGCTAGTGGTTCAGCCCATCTCACCGGGATCGGGGAGCTGTTTTTT; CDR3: CASGSAHLTGIGELFF
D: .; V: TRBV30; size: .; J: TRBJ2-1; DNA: TGTGCCTGGAGTCAGGGCCTCCAGAATGAGCAGTTCTTC; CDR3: CAWSQGLQNEQFF
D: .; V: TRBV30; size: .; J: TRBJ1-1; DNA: TGTGCCTGGAGTGGGGGGCTCGGAGCTTTCTTT; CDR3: CAWSGGLGAFF
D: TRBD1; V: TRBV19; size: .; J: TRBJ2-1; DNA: TGTGCCAGTAGTAGGGACAGGGAGTTGTCCTACAATGAGCAGTTCTTC; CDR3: CASSRDRELSYNEQFF
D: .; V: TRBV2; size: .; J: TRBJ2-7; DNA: TGTGCCAGCACGGATATTCCTTGGTACGAGCAGTACTTC; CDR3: CASTDIPWYEQYF